The 30 T cell receptor beta chains listed next were all sequenced from one sample in a study of HIV-infected patients and healthy controls. All unsorted peripheral T cells were captured because whole blood was used without fractionation. Reverse transcription used about 500 ng RNA and constant-region primers for alpha and beta. Alpha and beta chain libraries were made separately by chain-specific third strand synthesis with multiplexing indices. TCRdb reanalysed the 5' RACE reads using MiXCR and keeps one entry per CDR3 protein. The profile shows 13,000 or so distinct CDR3 sequences, roughly a tenth of them singletons. Sequencing input: blood. These receptors were collected from an adult in good health.

On this clonotype: A much larger clone lies one base from this, so it may be a read error. The CDR3 spells CATSRAGQANTESFF. CDR3 DNA: TGTGCCACCAGCAGAGCCGGACAGGCGAACACTGAATCTTTCTTT. The J gene is TRBJ1-1, the V gene TRBV15; 7 bases agree with TRBD1. The CDR3 contains 15 residues. CDR1 is LNHNV, CDR2 YYDKDF, per germline (reference sequence).

The chain carries TRBV27 and TRBJ2-2; 8 positions match TRBD1. Germline V gene sequence: CDR1 MNHEY, CDR2 SMNVEV (reference sequence). Trimming at V came to 10 bases and at J to 4 bases, leaving 14 bases not matched to a gene. The CDR3 extends over 16 amino acids. CDR3 loop: CATSDQGALGTGELFF. As DNA, the CDR3 is TGTGCCACCTCAGATCAGGGGGCGCTAGGCACCGGGGAGCTGTTTTTT.

This clonotype is medium-sized (0.01 to 0.1%) by share. The chain carries TRBV18 and TRBJ2-4; a weak D match, TRBD2 (6 bases). Trimming took off 6 bases at V and 6 bases at J, with 15 bases between the two ends. CDR1 and CDR2 from the germline V gene are KGHSH and LQKENI. CDR3 length equals 14 residues. This CDR3 reads CASSGRRGLNIQYF. In DNA form, the CDR3 reads TGTGCCAGCTCCGGGAGACGGGGGTTAAACATTCAGTACTTC.

This clonotype was seen repeatedly, ten times or more. The gene calls are TRBV9 and TRBJ1-1, with 7 bases identical to TRBD1. In germline, CDR1 is SGDLS, CDR2 YYNGEE. V shed 0 bases, J shed 0 bases, and the junction held 8 bases outside the gene matches. CDR3 length: 17 residues. The CDR3 loop is CASSVGGQTHMNTEAFF. CDR3 DNA: TGTGCCAGCAGCGTAGGGGGACAGACTCACATGAACACTGAAGCTTTCTTT.

This clonotype was counted ten times or more. J is TRBJ1-2 and V is TRBV28; D call uncertain. Trimming left V 10 bases short and J 4 bases short, with 16 bases between. CDR1 is MDHEN, CDR2 SYDVKM, per germline. The CDR3 runs 13 residues. The CDR3, as DNA: TGTGCCACCTGGGAGGGATCCGTCTATGGCTACACCTTC. This gives the protein CATWEGSVYGYTF.

This clonotype has a count of ten or more. The rearrangement uses TRBV29-1 and TRBJ1-1; D unresolved. The CDR3 loop spans 13 amino acids. Germline V gene sequence: CDR1 SQVTM, CDR2 ANQGSEA. Between the trimmed V and J ends, which lost 6 bases and 0 bases, there was a span of 11 bases. The CDR3 loop reads CSVSRVMNTEAFF. The CDR3 nucleotides read TGCAGCGTATCAAGAGTAATGAACACTGAAGCTTTCTTT. Supplemented by reference TRBV29-1 and TRBJ1-1, the full variable domain reads SAVISQKPSRDICQRGTSLTIQCQVDSQVTMMFWYRQQPGQSLTLIATANQGSEATYESGFVIDKFPISRPNLTFSTLTVSNMSPEDSSIYLCSVSRVMNTEAFFGQGTRLTVV.

By its share, this clonotype is medium-sized. The CDR3 reads CSARDRYTDTQYF. The DNA for the CDR3 is TGCAGTGCTAGGGACAGGTACACAGATACGCAGTATTTT. The rearrangement uses TRBV20-1 and TRBJ2-3, with 7 bases matching TRBD1. The ends lost 3 bases at V and 2 bases at J; junction bases unmatched: 2. Germline values: CDR1 DFQATT, CDR2 SNEGSKA (reference sequence). This CDR3 is built from 13 residues.

This clonotype is medium-sized in the sample. The V and J genes are TRBV29-1 and TRBJ2-5; tentative D call: TRBD2 (6 bases). Per the germline V gene, CDR1 is SQVTM and CDR2 is ANQGSEA. V was trimmed by 3 bases and J by 4 bases, leaving 9 bases between them. This CDR3 contains 12 residues. The CDR3 DNA reads as TGCAGCGTTGACTTAGCGGTAGAGACCCAGTACTTC. Protein product: CSVDLAVETQYF. The full variable domain, its missing parts supplied by reference TRBV29-1 and TRBJ2-5, is SAVISQKPSRDICQRGTSLTIQCQVDSQVTMMFWYRQQPGQSLTLIATANQGSEATYESGFVIDKFPISRPNLTFSTLTVSNMSPEDSSIYLCSVDLAVETQYFGPGTRLLVL.

This clonotype counts as medium-sized. CDR3 bases: TGCAGCGTCACCAACCCAACGGGGGACAGGGTCGGAGGCGGGGAGCTGTTTTTT. This codes for CSVTNPTGDRVGGGELFF. The chain employs TRBV29-1 and TRBJ2-2; TRBD1 matches at 9 bases. Germline values: CDR1 SQVTM, CDR2 ANQGSEA. The junction had 21 bases not matched to a gene; V was cut back by 6 bases and J by 7 bases. The length of the CDR3 is 18 residues.

DNA for the CDR3: TGTGCCAGCAGTTTAGATTTTGCCCGCGGGGGTCAGCCCCAGCATTTT. It is translated as CASSLDFARGGQPQHF. The rearrangement joins TRBV12-3 or TRBV12-4 to TRBJ1-5; a weak D match, TRBD1 (5 bases). This CDR3 spans 16 amino acids. Trimming pared 1 base from V and 6 bases from J, leaving 16 bases between.

There are many counts of this clonotype. The genes are TRBV15 and TRBJ2-1; TRBD2 agrees at 8 bases. The CDR3 is 16 residues long. In germline, CDR1 is LNHNV, CDR2 YYDKDF (reference sequence). After removal of 4 bases from V and 7 bases from J, the junction contained 12 bases not matched to a gene. The DNA of the CDR3 is TGTGCCACCAGCACCAAACTAGCGGTCATGAGGAATGAGCAGTTCTTC. Translated, it gives CATSTKLAVMRNEQFF.

This chain links TRBV19 with TRBJ2-7; a weak D match, TRBD1 (5 bases). Trimming stripped 3 bases from V and 5 bases from J, with 14 bases between. Germline values: CDR1 LNHDA, CDR2 SQIVND (reference sequence). This CDR3 has 14 residues. This CDR3 is CASSIPGIRDEQYF. The CDR3 DNA sequence: TGTGCCAGTAGTATTCCAGGGATTCGCGACGAGCAGTACTTC.

In this sample, this clonotype is medium-sized. The V gene is TRBV5-6, the J gene TRBJ1-5; D is possibly TRBD1 (5 bases). The germline V gene has CDR1 SGHDT and CDR2 YYEEEE. The CDR3 sequence is 14 residues long. Trimming shortened V by 5 bases and J by 1 base, and 10 bases separated the two germline ends. CDR3 nucleotides: TGTGCCAGCAGGCTCCGGGGGAGCAATCAGCCCCAGCATTTT. Protein: CASRLRGSNQPQHF.

This clonotype was observed at least ten times. The chain carries TRBV18 and TRBJ2-3; D gene ambiguous. This CDR3 is 13 amino acids long. From germline, CDR1 is KGHSH and CDR2 LQKENI. The germline V and J ends were trimmed by 1 base and 5 bases, with 7 bases remaining between them. CDR3 in DNA: TGTGCCAGCTCACCACTCAAGGGAGATACGCAGTATTTT. It encodes CASSPLKGDTQYF. Full variable domain (outside the CDR3, taken from reference TRBV18 and TRBJ2-3): NAGVMQNPRHLVRRRGQEARLRCSPMKGHSHVYWYRQLPEEGLKFMVYLQKENIIDESGMPKERFSAEFPKEGPSILRIQQVVRGDSAAYFCASSPLKGDTQYFGPGTRLTVL.

This clonotype was seen ten or more times. The chain has TRBV11-2 and TRBJ2-7, with 9 bases fitting TRBD2. J was trimmed by 3 bases and V by 0 bases; bases with no gene match: 6. Germline V gives CDR1 SGHAT, CDR2 FQNNGV. The CDR3 is made up of 16 amino acids. The CDR3 sequence: CASSLDIGGGGYEQYF. CDR3 coding DNA: TGTGCCAGCAGCTTAGATATCGGCGGGGGGGGCTACGAGCAGTACTTC.

V gene TRBV12-3 or TRBV12-4 combines with J gene TRBJ1-1, with D uncertain. The V end was cut by 2 bases, the J end by 4 bases, with 14 bases between. The CDR3 has 15 residues. This CDR3 is CASSLSLRVGTEAFF. CDR3 sequence (DNA): TGTGCCAGCAGTTTAAGTTTGAGGGTGGGCACTGAAGCTTTCTTT.

This clonotype counts as medium-sized. The V gene is TRBV4-2, the J gene TRBJ2-7, with D possibly TRBD2 on 5 matching bases. The germline V and J ends were trimmed by 0 bases and 3 bases, with 9 bases remaining between them. CDR3 size: 14 residues. Per germline, CDR1 LGHNA and CDR2 YNFKEQ. CDR3 bases: TGTGCCAGCAGCCAAGAGGGCGGGTTCTACGAGCAGTACTTC. Translation gives CASSQEGGFYEQYF.

The table lists this clonotype with a few counts. The rearrangement joins TRBV20-1 to TRBJ1-1; TRBD1 matches at 10 bases. V lost 0 bases to trimming and J lost 1 base; unmatched junction nucleotides: 2. The CDR3 has 15 amino acids. The germline gives CDR1 DFQATT, CDR2 SNEGSKA (reference sequence). DNA of the CDR3: TGCAGTGCTAGAGATAGGACAGGGGGGAACACTGAAGCTTTCTTT. Translated: CSARDRTGGNTEAFF.

On this clonotype: At one of its ends the junction is not consistent with the germline gene, which may arise from a read error. The chain recombines TRBV19 with TRBJ2-2; D not resolved. The germline V gene encodes CDR1 LNHDA and CDR2 SQIVND (reference sequence). This CDR3 has 15 residues. The CDR3 reads CASSVTDAKTGELFF. CDR3 DNA sequence: TGTGCCAGTAGTGTGACGGACGCGAAAACCGGGGAGCTGTTTTTT.

By share, this clonotype counts as medium-sized. The J gene is TRBJ2-7, the V gene TRBV10-3; perhaps TRBD2 as D (6 bases). Germline V CDR1 and CDR2: ENHRY, SYGVKD. The germline V and J ends were trimmed by 2 bases and 1 base, with 15 bases remaining between them. This CDR3 is built from 16 residues. In DNA, the CDR3 is TGTGCCATCAGTGAGGGACCCGGGACTTCTTCCTACGAGCAGTACTTC. Its translation is CAISEGPGTSSYEQYF.

A remark on this clonotype: At one end the junction does not follow the germline gene, possibly because of a read error. V gene TRBV20-1 combines with J gene TRBJ1-2; D is uncertain. Germline values: CDR1 DFQATT, CDR2 SNEGSKA (reference sequence). The CDR3 has 14 amino acids. CDR3: CIARVGVANYGYTF. As DNA, the CDR3 is TGCATTGCTAGAGTCGGGGTTGCTAACTATGGCTACACCTTC.

By proportion, this clonotype is medium-sized. One end of the junction does not line up with germline, which may come from a read error. CDR3: CASSLFNGLDTQYF. The CDR3 DNA is TGTGCTAGCAGCTTATTTAACGGGCTGGATACGCAGTATTTT. The V call is TRBV7-7, the J call TRBJ2-3; no firm D call. This CDR3 has 14 residues. Per the germline V gene, CDR1 is SSHAT and CDR2 is FNYEAQ (reference sequence).

This sequence joins TRBV20-1 and TRBJ2-3, with 12 positions matching TRBD2. J lost 4 bases, V lost 2 bases, and 13 bases had no gene match. Germline V gene lookup returns CDR1 DFQATT and CDR2 SNEGSKA (reference sequence). The CDR3 is 18 residues long. The CDR3 nucleotides are TGCAGTGCTAGATCCCTAGCGGGAGGGCCGTCAAAGGCAGATACGCAGTATTTT. It specifies CSARSLAGGPSKADTQYF.

This clonotype has at least ten counts. The chain joins TRBV7-2 to TRBJ2-5; D is perhaps TRBD1 (5 bases). Trimming took 6 bases from V and 8 from J, leaving 13 bases between them. The CDR3 totals 12 residues. The germline gives CDR1 SGHTA, CDR2 FQGNSA. CDR3 coding DNA: TGTGCCAGCAGTCTCAATACAGGAACCCAGTACTTC. Protein sequence: CASSLNTGTQYF. Supplemented by reference TRBV7-2 and TRBJ2-5, the full variable domain reads GAGVSQSPSNKVTEKGKDVELRCDPISGHTALYWYRQSLGQGLEFLIYFQGNSAPDKSGLPSDRFSAERTGGSVSTLTIQRTQQEDSAVYLCASSLNTGTQYFGPGTRLLVL.

In this sample, this clonotype turned up many times. V usage is TRBV6-5 and J usage is TRBJ2-7; TRBD1 aligns across 7 bases. The CDR3 has 15 amino acids. With 6 bases clipped from V and 4 bases from J, the junction kept 12 bases outside the gene matches. The germline CDR1 and CDR2 sequences are MNHEY and SVGAGI. This chain's CDR3 is CASRPHQTGTYEQYF. CDR3 coding DNA: TGTGCCAGCAGACCCCACCAGACAGGGACGTACGAGCAGTACTTC.

The chain recombines TRBV30 with TRBJ2-3, with D maybe TRBD2 (7 bases). CDR3 length: 14 amino acids. V was trimmed by 0 bases and J by 4 bases, leaving 11 bases between them. Germline CDR1 GTSNPN, CDR2 SVGIG (reference sequence). The CDR3 loop reads CAWSVGGGADTQYF. The CDR3 region has the DNA TGTGCCTGGAGTGTGGGAGGGGGGGCAGATACGCAGTATTTT.

This clonotype was observed at least ten times. This chain joins TRBV4-2 and TRBJ2-3; D gene ambiguous. The V and J ends lost 0 bases and 9 bases respectively, with 4 bases between them. This CDR3 is 11 amino acids long. Germline CDR1 reads LGHNA; CDR2 reads YNFKEQ. CDR3: CASSQEGTQYF. The CDR3 DNA sequence: TGTGCCAGCAGCCAAGAAGGGACGCAGTATTTT.

This clonotype was picked up many times. The chain links TRBV7-9 to TRBJ2-1; the D is unclear. Germline assignment: CDR1 SEHNR and CDR2 FQNEAQ (reference sequence). The CDR3 sequence is 14 residues long. V was pared by 6 bases and J by 3 bases, with 12 bases between. The CDR3 sequence: CASSTPLGYNEQFF. The CDR3 nucleotides are TGTGCCAGCAGTACCCCTTTGGGCTACAATGAGCAGTTCTTC.

J is TRBJ2-5 and V is TRBV20-1; TRBD1 matches 9 bases. Germline lookup yields CDR1 DFQATT and CDR2 SNEGSKA (reference sequence). This CDR3 has 16 residues. V was clipped by 0 bases and J by 2 bases; unmatched bases: 7. The CDR3 nucleotides read TGCAGTGCTAGAGAAGGTTGGACAGGGGAACAAGAGACCCAGTACTTC. It encodes CSAREGWTGEQETQYF.

This clonotype was found many times. The V gene is TRBV5-6, the J gene TRBJ1-5; possibly TRBD1 for D (6 bases). This CDR3 spans 13 amino acids. The V and J ends lost 1 base and 4 bases respectively, with 6 bases between them. Germline V gene data show CDR1 as SGHDT and CDR2 as YYEEEE. In nucleotides, the CDR3 is TGTGCCAGCAGCTTGACAGGGAATCAGCCCCAGCATTTT. Translated: CASSLTGNQPQHF.